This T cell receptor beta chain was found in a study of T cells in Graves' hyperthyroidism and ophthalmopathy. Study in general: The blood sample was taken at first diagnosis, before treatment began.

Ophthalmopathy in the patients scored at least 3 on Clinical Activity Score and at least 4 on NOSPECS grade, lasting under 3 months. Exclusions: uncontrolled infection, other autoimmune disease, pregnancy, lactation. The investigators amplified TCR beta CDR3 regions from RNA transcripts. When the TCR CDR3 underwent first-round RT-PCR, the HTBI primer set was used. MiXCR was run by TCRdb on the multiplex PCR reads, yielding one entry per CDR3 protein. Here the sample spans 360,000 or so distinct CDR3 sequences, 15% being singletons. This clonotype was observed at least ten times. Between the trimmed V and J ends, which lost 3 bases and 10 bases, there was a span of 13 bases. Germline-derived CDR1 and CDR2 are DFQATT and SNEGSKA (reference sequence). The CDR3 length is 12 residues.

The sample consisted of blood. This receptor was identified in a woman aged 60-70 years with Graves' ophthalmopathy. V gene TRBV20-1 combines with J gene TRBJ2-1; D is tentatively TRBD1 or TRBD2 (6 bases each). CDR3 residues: CSASGGGWEQFF. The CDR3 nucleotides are TGCAGTGCTAGCGGAGGGGGTTGGGAGCAGTTCTTC.